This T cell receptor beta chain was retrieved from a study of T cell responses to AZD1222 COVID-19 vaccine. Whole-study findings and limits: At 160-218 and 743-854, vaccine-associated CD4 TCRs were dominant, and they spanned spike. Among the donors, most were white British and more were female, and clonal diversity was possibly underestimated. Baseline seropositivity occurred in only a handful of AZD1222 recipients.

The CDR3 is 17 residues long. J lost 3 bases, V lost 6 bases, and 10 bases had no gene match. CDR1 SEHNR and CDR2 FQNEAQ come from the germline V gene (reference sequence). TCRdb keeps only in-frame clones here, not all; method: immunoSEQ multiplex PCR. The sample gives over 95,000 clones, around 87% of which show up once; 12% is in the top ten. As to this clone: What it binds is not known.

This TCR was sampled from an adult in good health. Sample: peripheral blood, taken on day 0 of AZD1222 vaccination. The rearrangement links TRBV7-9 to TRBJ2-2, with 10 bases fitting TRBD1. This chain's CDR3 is CASRGTGEGAYTGELFF. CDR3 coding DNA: TGTGCCAGCAGAGGGACAGGGGAGGGTGCGTACACCGGGGAGCTGTTTTTT.